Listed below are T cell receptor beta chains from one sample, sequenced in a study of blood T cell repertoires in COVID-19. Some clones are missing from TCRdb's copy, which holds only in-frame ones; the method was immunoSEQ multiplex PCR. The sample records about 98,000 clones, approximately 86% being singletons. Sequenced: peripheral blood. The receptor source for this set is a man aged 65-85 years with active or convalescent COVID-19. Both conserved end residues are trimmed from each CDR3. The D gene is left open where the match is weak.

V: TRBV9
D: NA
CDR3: ASSVGSPGLTEAF

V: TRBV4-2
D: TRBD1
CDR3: ASSQRGGSGQPQH

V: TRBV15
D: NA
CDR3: ATSRDPQGVGEQF

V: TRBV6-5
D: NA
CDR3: ASSPRGLNEQF

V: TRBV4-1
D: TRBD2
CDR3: ASSPGLLTDTQY

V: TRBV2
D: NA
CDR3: ASRLQGSTPLH

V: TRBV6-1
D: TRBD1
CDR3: ASTLLGQGAYEQY

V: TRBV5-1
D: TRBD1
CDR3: ASSPGQGAGYGYT

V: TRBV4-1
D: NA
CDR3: ASSQEEYNEQF

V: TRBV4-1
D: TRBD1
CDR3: ASSQSQSPGQQETQY

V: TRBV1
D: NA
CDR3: TSSASVDEQY

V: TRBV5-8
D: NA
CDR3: ASVRYGTDTQY

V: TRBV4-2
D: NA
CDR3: ASSQDDEDQPQH

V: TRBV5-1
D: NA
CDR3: ASSSQGEGTEAF

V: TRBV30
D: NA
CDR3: AWSIVTEAF

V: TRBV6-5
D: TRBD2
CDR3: ASSYSGPGGSYEQY

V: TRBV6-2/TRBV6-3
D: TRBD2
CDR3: ASSYPPSGQETQY

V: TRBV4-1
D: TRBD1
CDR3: ASSQEGQGTDTQY

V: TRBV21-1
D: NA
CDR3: ASSKGGQRGGTDTQY

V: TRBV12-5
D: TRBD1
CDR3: AAATGLNTEAF

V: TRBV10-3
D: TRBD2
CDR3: AISDPRTRLAGEAEQF

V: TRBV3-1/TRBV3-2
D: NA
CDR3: ASSQDGEAEAF

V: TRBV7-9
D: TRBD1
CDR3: ASSPSGTGVSQPQH

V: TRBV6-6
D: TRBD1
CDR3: ASSYTTGTGPYEQY

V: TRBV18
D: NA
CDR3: ASSPPGTNQPQH

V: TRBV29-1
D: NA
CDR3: SVEAGTTTGELF

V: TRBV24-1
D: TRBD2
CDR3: ATSQGGGTYNEQF

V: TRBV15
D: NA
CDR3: ATSRVRGTDTQY

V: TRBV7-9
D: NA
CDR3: ASSSGRRGTEAF

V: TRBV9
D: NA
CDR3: ASSPDTSNSGNTIY

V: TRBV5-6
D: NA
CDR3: ASSLGGGGMDSGNTIY

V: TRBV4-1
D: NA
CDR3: ASSQAGRAYGYT

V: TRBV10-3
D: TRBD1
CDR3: AISPQGAQGYT

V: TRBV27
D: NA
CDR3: ASSHVRDYQETQY

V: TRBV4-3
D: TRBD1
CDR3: ASSLDRGHAGSPLH

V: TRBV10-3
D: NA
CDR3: AISESSQVPGGSYEQY

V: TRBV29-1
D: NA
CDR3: KCGGSGGYT

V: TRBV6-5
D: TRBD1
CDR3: ASSQRDRLNTEAF

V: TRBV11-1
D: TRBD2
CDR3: ASSLGGGYEQY

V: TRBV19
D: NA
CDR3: ASTPGARRPDTEAF

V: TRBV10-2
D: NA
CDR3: ASRGLAARGTDTQY

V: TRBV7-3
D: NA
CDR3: ASSSSGTGSHEQY

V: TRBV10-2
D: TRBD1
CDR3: ASSERTGRSDTQY

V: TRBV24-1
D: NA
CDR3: ATSRGGNQPQH

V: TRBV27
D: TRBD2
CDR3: ASRPSGGPYEQY

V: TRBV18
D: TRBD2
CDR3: ASSPRREGYEQY

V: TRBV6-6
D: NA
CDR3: ASSYRTGSSSYEQY

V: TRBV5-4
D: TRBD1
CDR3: ASSLEQGREQY

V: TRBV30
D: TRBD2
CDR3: AWSARLAGGLEQY

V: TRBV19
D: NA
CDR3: ASSKQDTYEQY

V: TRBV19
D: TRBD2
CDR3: ASTDGGASYEQY

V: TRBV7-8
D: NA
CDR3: ASNPTGSRANYGYT

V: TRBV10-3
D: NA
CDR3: ASKRRQQETQY

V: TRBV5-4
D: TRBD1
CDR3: ASSRSADRPDEQY

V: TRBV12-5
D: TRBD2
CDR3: ASNSGKSSTDTQY

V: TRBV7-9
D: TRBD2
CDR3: ASSPRTSRETQY

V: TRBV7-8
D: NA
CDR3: ASSLERVSASYEQY

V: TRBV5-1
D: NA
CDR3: ASSGPGSYGYT

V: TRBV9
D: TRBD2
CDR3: ASSVGTSVSTDTQY

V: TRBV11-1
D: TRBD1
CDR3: ASSSHTTGMDKPLF